This entry lists 27 T cell receptor beta chains sequenced from one sample in a study of blood T cells in healthy people across ages. Primed by a sample-barcoded 5' primer and a J-beta primer mix, a second PCR proceeded for 7 to 11 cycles. TCRdb re-derived calls from the 5' RACE reads in MiXCR, one entry per CDR3 protein. The data contain some 640,000 distinct CDR3 sequences, 45% to 50% of them singletons. The sample was blood. The receptors were sampled from an older woman in good health.

The chain employs TRBV7-2 and TRBJ2-7; TRBD1 matches 9 bases. V gave up 1 base and J gave up 0 bases; unmatched junction bases: 7. Germline CDR1 is SGHTA and CDR2 is FQGNSA. This CDR3 is 17 amino acids long. The CDR3 reads CASSLGDRGEISYEQYF. The CDR3 bases are TGTGCCAGCAGCTTAGGAGACAGGGGGGAGATCTCCTACGAGCAGTACTTC.

The sample holds a few counts of this clonotype. This chain uses TRBV9 with TRBJ2-1; D remains unclear. Germline loops: CDR1 SGDLS, CDR2 YYNGEE. V was clipped by 4 bases and J by 10 bases, with 21 bases between them. The CDR3 extends over 15 amino acids. DNA of the CDR3: TGTGCCAGCAGCCCACAAACAGTACCCTTTTTGGAGCAGTTCTTC. Protein product: CASSPQTVPFLEQFF.

The chain joins TRBV27 to TRBJ2-3; 10 bases agree with TRBD2. Per germline, CDR1 MNHEY and CDR2 SMNVEV (reference sequence). V was pared by 3 bases and J by 6 bases, with 15 bases of the junction left unmatched. This CDR3 spans 18 amino acids. CDR3 sequence reads: CASSLPAELAGMVDTQYF. CDR3 sequence (DNA): TGTGCCAGCAGTTTGCCCGCTGAACTAGCGGGAATGGTGGATACGCAGTATTTT.

Note on this clonotype: Just one base apart from a much larger clone, this may be a read error. The V and J genes are TRBV20-1 and TRBJ2-5; D is uncertain. This CDR3 has 14 residues. V lost 3 bases, J lost 1 base, and 12 bases lay in between. The V gene's germline CDR1 is DFQATT and CDR2 SNEGSKA (reference sequence). The CDR3 DNA follows: TGCAGTGCTAGCCCGGCATGGGTCCAAGAGACCCAGTACTTC. Residues: CSASPAWVQETQYF.

The chain is built from TRBV6-2 or TRBV6-3 and TRBJ2-5; weak D call: TRBD2 (6 bases). The closer fit of TRBJ2-7 to the DNA end suggests the J call may be wrong. CDR1 is MNHEY, CDR2 SVGEGT, per germline. The CDR3 totals 13 residues. The CDR3 DNA sequence: TGTGCCAGCAAATGGGAGGCAGCCTTCGAGCAGTACTTC. Amino acids: CASKWEAAFEQYF.

V gene TRBV6-2 or TRBV6-3 combines with J gene TRBJ2-3; a possible D gene is TRBD1 (5 bases). The CDR3 sequence is 13 residues long. V lost 4 bases, J lost 9 bases, and 14 bases lay in between. Germline V gene data show CDR1 as MNHEY and CDR2 as SVGEGT. CDR3 DNA sequence: TGTGCCAGCAGTTTCGCAGGGTCATCAACGCAGTATTTT. Its translation is CASSFAGSSTQYF.

The J gene is TRBJ2-3, the V gene TRBV4-2; D unclear. V lost 1 base to trimming and J lost 0 bases, with 14 bases between them. CDR1 is LGHNA, CDR2 YNFKEQ, per germline. The length of the CDR3 is 17 residues. CDR3 bases: TGTGCCAGCAGCCAAGCTCTATTACGCCCCAGCACAGATACGCAGTATTTT. Encoded protein: CASSQALLRPSTDTQYF.

The gene calls are TRBV20-1 and TRBJ2-1; 13 bases agree with TRBD2. After removal of 0 bases from V and 4 bases from J, the junction contained 9 bases not matched to a gene. The CDR3 runs to 18 residues. The V gene's germline CDR1 is DFQATT and CDR2 SNEGSKA (reference sequence). Here the CDR3 DNA reads TGCAGTGCTAGAGACCTCCCGACTAGCGGGAGGCCTTACAATGAGCAGTTCTTC. This sequence encodes CSARDLPTSGRPYNEQFF.

This clonotype was observed a handful of times. The chain couples TRBV7-2 to TRBJ2-5, with 8 positions matching TRBD1. The V and J ends lost 5 bases and 3 bases, in that order; junction bases with no gene match: 11. Germline lookup yields CDR1 SGHTA and CDR2 FQGNSA. The CDR3 is made up of 16 amino acids. The CDR3 DNA reads TGTGCCAGCAGCCCCATCCCGACAGGGGCTAAAGAGACCCAGTACTTC. Protein: CASSPIPTGAKETQYF. The full variable domain, with the rest looked up from reference TRBV7-2 and TRBJ2-5, is GAGVSQSPSNKVTEKGKDVELRCDPISGHTALYWYRQSLGQGLEFLIYFQGNSAPDKSGLPSDRFSAERTGGSVSTLTIQRTQQEDSAVYLCASSPIPTGAKETQYFGPGTRLLVL.

V and J are TRBV18 and TRBJ1-2, with D possibly TRBD1 on 5 matching bases. The CDR3 runs 13 residues. Looked up from germline, CDR1 is KGHSH and CDR2 is LQKENI. Deletions cut 3 bases from V and 8 bases from J, with 13 bases between. The CDR3, as DNA: TGTGCCAGCTCACCGGACGGGGCGCGGGGCTACACCTTC. It codes for CASSPDGARGYTF.

This sequence joins TRBV6-2 or TRBV6-3 and TRBJ2-1, with D uncertain. The DNA end lines up better with TRBJ2-7; the J call may be wrong. CDR1 is MNHEY and CDR2 is SVGEGT in the germline V gene. The CDR3 covers 14 residues. CDR3 bases: TGTGCCAGCAGTTACCTCGTATCCTACAATGAGCAGTACTTC. This sequence encodes CASSYLVSYNEQYF.

A few counts support this clonotype. The J gene is TRBJ2-1, the V gene TRBV19; perhaps D is TRBD1 or TRBD2 (5 bases each). Germline V gene lookup returns CDR1 LNHDA and CDR2 SQIVND (reference sequence). The CDR3 extends over 16 amino acids. Trimming took 4 bases from V and 2 from J, leaving 15 bases between them. The CDR3 bases are TGTGCCAGTAGTACCACATGGGACGCCGCCTACAATGAGCAGTTCTTC. This gives the protein CASSTTWDAAYNEQFF. The full variable domain, completed using reference TRBV19 and TRBJ2-1, is DGGITQSPKYLFRKEGQNVTLSCEQNLNHDAMYWYRQDPGQGLRLIYYSQIVNDFQKGDIAEGYSVSREKKESFPLTVTSAQKNPTAFYLCASSTTWDAAYNEQFFGPGTRLTVL.

The gene calls are TRBV12-3 or TRBV12-4 and TRBJ1-2; D not certain. V lost 6 bases and J lost 4, with 18 bases in between. This CDR3 comprises 15 residues. This CDR3 reads CASRTSRSPSYGYTF. The CDR3 DNA is TGTGCCAGCAGGACCTCAAGAAGCCCAAGCTATGGCTACACCTTC.

The rearrangement uses TRBV7-6 and TRBJ2-3; 15 bases align to TRBD2. Germline trimming cut 3 bases from V and 2 bases from J; bases unmatched to any gene: 12. Germline-derived CDR1 and CDR2 are SGHVS and FNYEAQ. The CDR3 extends over 20 amino acids. CDR3 residues: CASSLFGTSGRLGSTDTQYF. The CDR3 bases are TGTGCCAGCAGCTTGTTTGGGACTAGCGGGAGGTTGGGCTCCACAGATACGCAGTATTTT.

V gene TRBV5-1 combines with J gene TRBJ2-1, with 7 bases matching TRBD2. The germline gives CDR1 SGHRS, CDR2 YFSETQ. After removal of 0 bases from V and 4 bases from J, the junction contained 7 bases not matched to a gene. This CDR3 has 16 amino acids. CDR3 in DNA: TGCGCCAGCAGCTTGGCCTGGGGGGGACCATACAATGAGCAGTTCTTC. Amino acids: CASSLAWGGPYNEQFF. The variable domain in full, completed from reference TRBV5-1 and TRBJ2-1, reads KAGVTQTPRYLIKTRGQQVTLSCSPISGHRSVSWYQQTPGQGLQFLFEYFSETQRNKGNFPGRFSGRQFSNSRSEMNVSTLELGDSALYLCASSLAWGGPYNEQFFGPGTRLTVL.

The rearrangement links TRBV20-1 to TRBJ2-7; 11 bases are shared with TRBD2. Germline V gene lookup returns CDR1 DFQATT and CDR2 SNEGSKA (reference sequence). The CDR3 has 15 residues. Trimming removed 5 bases from V and 1 base from J; junction bases left unmatched: 7. The CDR3 is CSAGRGLADSYEQYF. DNA for the CDR3: TGCAGTGCTGGCAGGGGACTAGCGGATTCCTACGAGCAGTACTTC.

The chain is built from TRBV20-1 and TRBJ2-5; 7 bases match TRBD2. From germline, CDR1 is DFQATT and CDR2 SNEGSKA (reference sequence). The CDR3 is 12 residues long. The ends lost 5 bases at V and 3 bases at J; junction bases unmatched: 3. The CDR3 nucleotides read TGCAGTGCTGGGACTACCAAAGAGACCCAGTACTTC. This codes for CSAGTTKETQYF.

This chain uses TRBV28 with TRBJ1-4, with D maybe TRBD1 (5 bases). Trimming cost V 5 bases and J 7 bases, with 20 bases left between them. CDR1 MDHEN and CDR2 SYDVKM come from the germline V gene. The CDR3 is 16 residues long. DNA for the CDR3: TGTGCCAGCAGTCTCCCTTGGGGAGGGGCTTCTGAAAAACTGTTTTTT. Protein product: CASSLPWGGASEKLFF.

The chain is built from TRBV30 and TRBJ1-2; unclear D gene. Germline CDR1 GTSNPN, CDR2 SVGIG (reference sequence). V lost 5 bases, J lost 3 bases, and 10 bases lay in between. The CDR3 extends over 12 amino acids. The CDR3 DNA is TGTGCCTGGGACATCGGGTACTATGGCTACACCTTC. Translating gives CAWDIGYYGYTF.

In this sample, this clonotype turned up a few times. The CDR3 DNA reads TGTGCCAGCAGCTTAGCAGGGAATAATGAAAAACTGTTTTTT. It encodes CASSLAGNNEKLFF. The chain uses TRBV7-9 and TRBJ1-4; D is uncertain. Trimming shortened V by 0 bases and J by 4 bases, and 6 bases separated the two germline ends. Germline assignment: CDR1 SEHNR and CDR2 FQNEAQ (reference sequence). CDR3 length: 14 residues.

This chain links TRBV6-5 with TRBJ2-4; D not certain. Germline V gene lookup returns CDR1 MNHEY and CDR2 SVGAGI. Trimming removed 0 bases at V and 0 bases at J, with 6 bases between. The CDR3 sequence is 15 residues long. In DNA, the CDR3 is TGTGCCAGCAGTTACTCGCGGCTAGCCAAAAACATTCAGTACTTC. It yields the protein CASSYSRLAKNIQYF.

The rearrangement links TRBV7-2 to TRBJ2-6; 10 bases agree with TRBD2. Per germline, CDR1 SGHTA and CDR2 FQGNSA. V shed 5 bases and J 0 bases; nucleotides not matched to a gene: 4. This CDR3 spans 17 amino acids. The CDR3 nucleotides are TGTGCCAGCAGCCGTAGCGGGAGGAGCTCTGGGGCCAACGTCCTGACTTTC. Amino acid sequence: CASSRSGRSSGANVLTF.

In this sample, this clonotype turned up many times. V usage is TRBV28 and J usage is TRBJ2-6, with D uncertain. The CDR3 totals 14 residues. Germline values: CDR1 MDHEN, CDR2 SYDVKM. V lost 3 bases to trimming and J lost 0 bases, with 3 bases between them. CDR3: CASSLTSGANVLTF. For the CDR3, the DNA is TGTGCCAGCAGTTTGACCTCTGGGGCCAACGTCCTGACTTTC.

The chain links TRBV27 to TRBJ1-2; perhaps TRBD1 as D (6 bases). Germline loops: CDR1 MNHEY, CDR2 SMNVEV (reference sequence). Trimming shortened V by 5 bases and J by 8 bases, and 15 bases separated the two germline ends. CDR3 length: 13 amino acids. The CDR3 coding sequence is TGTGCCAGCAGTGTTGGGGGCGCGACGGGCTACACCTTC. Translation gives CASSVGGATGYTF.

This clonotype was recorded a few times. J is TRBJ2-1 and V is TRBV7-2; weak D call: TRBD2 (5 bases). Germline V gene sequence: CDR1 SGHTA, CDR2 FQGNSA. CDR3 length: 16 amino acids. V dropped 5 bases and J dropped 2 bases, with 16 bases sitting between them. CDR3 sequence (DNA): TGTGCCAGCAGCCCAAGTGGGAGTTTGACCTACAATGAGCAGTTCTTC. Translated: CASSPSGSLTYNEQFF.

Remarks on this clonotype: A junction boundary mismatches the germline segment, possibly from a read error. The chain employs TRBV4-3 and TRBJ1-2; TRBD1 is a possible D gene (6 bases). The CDR3 has 14 amino acids. Germline V gene lookup returns CDR1 LGHNA and CDR2 YSLEER. CDR3 sequence reads: CAGSRTAANYGYTF. The DNA for the CDR3 is TGCGCCGGCAGCCGGACAGCAGCTAACTATGGCTACACCTTC.

The chain joins TRBV29-1 to TRBJ2-7; maybe TRBD2 (6 bases). Germline V gene lookup returns CDR1 SQVTM and CDR2 ANQGSEA. Trimming left V 4 bases short and J 4 bases short, with 20 bases between. There are 15 residues in the CDR3. DNA for the CDR3: TGCAGCGTTGGTGCCAGAGGGACTGCCACTTACGAGCAGTACTTC. Translation gives CSVGARGTATYEQYF.